Shown below are 25 T cell receptor beta chains from a single sample sequenced in a study of T-cell reconstitution after alpha-beta-depleted transplantation in children. General observations from the study: At the one-year point after transplant, T-cell counts and TCRbeta diversity were found to come mostly from T cells that had been newly produced.

TCRbeta library preparation incorporated unique molecular identifiers. TCRdb re-called the PCR reads through MiXCR, storing one row per CDR3 protein. The sample lists fewer than 350,000 distinct CDR3 sequences, less than 9.5% occurring once. Their cognate antigens are unknown. Sequencing used peripheral blood, obtained 360 days after TCRalphabeta/CD19-depleted stem cell transplant. Receptors originate from a female patient aged 2-15 years who had a stem cell transplant for Fanconi anemia, so the T cells may come from the graft donor.

This clonotype was seen repeatedly, ten times or more. The rearrangement joins TRBV12-3 or TRBV12-4 to TRBJ2-1, with 7 bases fitting TRBD1. This CDR3 has 17 residues. Trimming took 3 bases from V and 4 from J; bases not matched to a gene: 12. DNA of the CDR3: TGTGCCAGCAGTTTTTGGGAAGACAGGGAGTCGTACAATGAGCAGTTCTTC. This encodes CASSFWEDRESYNEQFF.

In this sample, this clonotype turned up many times. V gene TRBV11-3 combines with J gene TRBJ2-2; D may be TRBD1 or TRBD2 (5 bases each). The CDR3 totals 12 residues. The V and J ends lost 3 bases and 8 bases respectively, with 7 bases between them. Germline V lookup: CDR1 SGHNT, CDR2 YENEEA. The CDR3 region has the DNA TGTGCCAGCAGCTTGGGGGAGGGGGAGCTGTTTTTT. It yields the protein CASSLGEGELFF.

Many counts were recorded for this clonotype. The rearrangement joins TRBV20-1 to TRBJ1-5; D might be TRBD1 (5 bases). With 5 bases removed from V and 1 base from J, the gap between germline ends came to 15 bases. Germline V gene data show CDR1 as DFQATT and CDR2 as SNEGSKA (reference sequence). There are 15 residues in the CDR3. CDR3 loop: CSAGGVRRSNQPQHF. CDR3 DNA sequence: TGCAGTGCTGGGGGGGTGAGGCGAAGCAATCAGCCCCAGCATTTT.

In its sample, this clonotype was seen many times. V and J are TRBV15 and TRBJ2-5; the D gene could be TRBD1 or TRBD2 (5 bases each). Trimming cost V 8 bases and J 3 bases, with 13 bases left between them. The germline V gene encodes CDR1 LNHNV and CDR2 YYDKDF (reference sequence). There are 13 residues in the CDR3. Here the CDR3 reads CATGSRAKETQYF. The CDR3 coding sequence is TGTGCCACCGGGAGCAGGGCGAAAGAGACCCAGTACTTC.

The CDR3 region has the DNA TGTGCCATCAGTGAGACCAGCGGGGGGGCCAGCGAGCAGTACTTC. It is translated as CAISETSGGASEQYF. The chain combines TRBV10-3 with TRBJ2-7; 10 bases are shared with TRBD2. V shed 2 bases and J 6 bases; nucleotides not matched to a gene: 7. Germline values: CDR1 ENHRY, CDR2 SYGVKD. This CDR3 spans 15 amino acids.

This clonotype came up many times. The rearrangement links TRBV5-6 to TRBJ2-1; TRBD2 matches at 11 bases. Trimming removed 2 bases from V and 4 bases from J; junction bases left unmatched: 11. Per germline, CDR1 SGHDT and CDR2 YYEEEE. The CDR3 totals 18 residues. CDR3 sequence reads: CASSLTSGSFVEYNEQFF. The DNA of the CDR3 is TGTGCCAGCAGCTTAACTAGCGGGAGTTTTGTCGAATACAATGAGCAGTTCTTC.

A few counts support this clonotype. The rearrangement links TRBV7-8 to TRBJ1-4; D not resolved. Germline CDR1 and CDR2: SGHVS and FQNEAQ. V was shortened by 6 bases and J by 1 base, with 6 bases between the two germline ends. The CDR3 extends over 13 amino acids. The CDR3 bases are TGTGCCAGCAGGCGGGGAACTAATGAAAAACTGTTTTTT. This codes for CASRRGTNEKLFF.

To note about this clonotype: It may be a read error: a sequence one base away is much more abundant. This chain joins TRBV11-1 and TRBJ2-5; no firm D call. Trimming pared 6 bases from V and 3 bases from J, leaving 17 bases between. The CDR3 sequence is 15 residues long. In germline, CDR1 is SGHAT, CDR2 FQDESV (reference sequence). Written as DNA, the CDR3 is TGTGCCAGCAGACCCCGCCTAAGACTCGAAGAGACCCAGTACTTC. It codes for CASRPRLRLEETQYF.

In its sample, this clonotype was seen a few times. The chain carries TRBV5-6 and TRBJ2-7; 15 nucleotides align to TRBD2. V was clipped by 2 bases and J by 7 bases; unmatched bases: 7. The germline gives CDR1 SGHDT, CDR2 YYEEEE. This CDR3 is built from 16 residues. Written as DNA, the CDR3 is TGTGCCAGCAGCTTCAGGACTAGCGGGGGGGCAGGAGAGCAGTACTTC. Its protein is CASSFRTSGGAGEQYF. The whole variable domain, filled in from reference TRBV5-6 and TRBJ2-7, reads DAGVTQSPTHLIKTRGQQVTLRCSPKSGHDTVSWYQQALGQGPQFIFQYYEEEERQRGNFPDRFSGHQFPNYSSELNVNALLLGDSALYLCASSFRTSGGAGEQYFGPGTRLTVT.

This clonotype was seen at least ten times. The J gene is TRBJ2-3, the V gene TRBV10-3; either TRBD1 or TRBD2 may supply D (5 bases each). The CDR3 has 11 residues. CDR1 is ENHRY and CDR2 is SYGVKD in the germline V gene. The V gene lost 8 bases and the J gene lost 4 bases, with 7 bases spanning the gap. The CDR3, as DNA: TGTGCCATCCAGGGAGCAGATACGCAGTATTTT. This translates into CAIQGADTQYF.

The chain links TRBV28 to TRBJ1-1; no reliable D call. Trimming shortened V by 4 bases and J by 3 bases, and 9 bases separated the two germline ends. The germline V gene has CDR1 MDHEN and CDR2 SYDVKM. This CDR3 is built from 13 residues. In nucleotides, the CDR3 is TGTGCCAGCAGTTACCCCGGGGACACTGAAGCTTTCTTT. Its translation is CASSYPGDTEAFF.

This clonotype has a handful of counts. The gene calls are TRBV28 and TRBJ1-3; 8 bases match TRBD1. CDR1 is MDHEN and CDR2 is SYDVKM in the germline V gene. V trimming: 5 bases; J trimming: 0 bases; junction bases outside the gene matches: 9. There are 17 residues in the CDR3. CDR3 sequence (DNA): TGTGCCAGCAGTATCAACAGGGGGACTAACTCTGGAAACACCATATATTTT. It translates to CASSINRGTNSGNTIYF.

This clonotype came up many times. The chain combines TRBV9 with TRBJ2-1; TRBD2 matches at 12 bases. The V and J ends lost 3 bases and 4 bases, in that order; junction bases with no gene match: 5. Germline V gene sequence: CDR1 SGDLS, CDR2 YYNGEE. This CDR3 comprises 16 residues. CDR3 sequence (DNA): TGTGCCAGCAGCGGAACGACTAGCGGGAGTTACAATGAGCAGTTCTTC. Its protein product is CASSGTTSGSYNEQFF.

This clonotype was detected many times. The J gene is TRBJ2-3, the V gene TRBV7-2, with 8 positions matching TRBD1. The CDR3 is made up of 17 amino acids. Looked up from germline, CDR1 is SGHTA and CDR2 is FQGNSA. After removal of 1 base from V and 4 bases from J, the junction contained 10 bases not matched to a gene. CDR3 protein: CASSLVHVGQVADTQYF. CDR3 DNA: TGTGCCAGCAGCTTAGTGCATGTGGGACAGGTTGCAGATACGCAGTATTTT.

Ten or more counts support this clonotype. The V gene is TRBV2, the J gene TRBJ2-7; the D gene is possibly TRBD1 (7 bases). V was trimmed by 3 bases and J by 3 bases, leaving 12 bases between them. CDR3 length equals 14 residues. Germline loops: CDR1 SNHLY, CDR2 FYNNEI. The CDR3 region is CASSDQGGGYEQYF. The CDR3, as DNA: TGTGCCAGCAGTGACCAGGGGGGTGGCTACGAGCAGTACTTC. The complete variable domain, with remaining parts taken from reference TRBV2 and TRBJ2-7, reads EPEVTQTPSHQVTQMGQEVILRCVPISNHLYFYWYRQILGQKVEFLVSFYNNEISEKSEIFDDQFSVERPDGSNFTLKIRSTKLEDSAMYFCASSDQGGGYEQYFGPGTRLTVT.

Ten or more counts support this clonotype. The chain is built from TRBV5-6 and TRBJ2-3; the D is unclear. Trimming removed 4 bases from V and 3 bases from J, with 15 bases in between. Germline V gene data show CDR1 as SGHDT and CDR2 as YYEEEE. The CDR3 is made up of 15 amino acids. CDR3 in amino acids: CASSLDSYRTDTQYF. The CDR3 coding sequence is TGTGCCAGCAGCCTAGACTCATACAGAACAGATACGCAGTATTTT.

This clonotype was seen at least ten times. The chain employs TRBV7-6 and TRBJ1-4; 7 bases are shared with TRBD1. The J segment lost 0 bases and the V segment lost 1 base, leaving 5 bases of the junction unmatched. CDR1 is SGHVS and CDR2 is FNYEAQ in the germline V gene. This CDR3 region has 17 residues. The CDR3 nucleotides read TGTGCCAGCAGCTTAGAGGCAGGGGGAGCAACTAATGAAAAACTGTTTTTT. Its protein product is CASSLEAGGATNEKLFF.

This clonotype was detected ten times or more. The rearrangement links TRBV27 to TRBJ2-2; 7 nucleotides line up with TRBD2. CDR3 length: 16 amino acids. Germline-derived CDR1 and CDR2 are MNHEY and SMNVEV (reference sequence). The trim removed 2 bases at V and 4 bases at J, leaving 7 bases unmatched. The CDR3 DNA is TGTGCCAGCAGTTTACGGGGGAGGGGTCTCACCGGGGAGCTGTTTTTT. It is translated as CASSLRGRGLTGELFF.

This clonotype was counted ten times or more. The chain couples TRBV10-3 to TRBJ2-2; D may be TRBD2 (5 bases). Germline V gives CDR1 ENHRY, CDR2 SYGVKD. CDR3 length equals 10 residues. V lost 11 bases to trimming and J lost 6 bases, with 7 bases between them. The CDR3 sequence is CAAGSGELFF. The CDR3 coding sequence is TGTGCCGCGGGTTCCGGGGAGCTGTTTTTT.

This clonotype was seen a few times. This chain uses TRBV6-1 with TRBJ1-5; perhaps TRBD1 as D (5 bases). The ends were cut back, 2 bases at V and 7 bases at J, with 9 bases in the middle. CDR3 length equals 13 residues. Germline CDR1 MNHNS, CDR2 SASEGT. CDR3 protein: CASSESGRQPQHF. Written as DNA, the CDR3 is TGTGCCAGCAGTGAATCAGGGAGACAGCCCCAGCATTTT.

This clonotype was observed a handful of times. V gene TRBV5-5 combines with J gene TRBJ1-5; D is uncertain. Germline CDR1 reads SGHKS; CDR2 reads YYEKEE (reference sequence). The CDR3 totals 13 residues. The V end lost 5 bases, the J end lost 8 bases, and 14 bases lay between the germline ends. In DNA form, the CDR3 reads TGTGCCAGCAGTTTGACTGCTCTGGAGCCCCAGCATTTT. It yields the protein CASSLTALEPQHF.

The V gene is TRBV15, the J gene TRBJ2-3; 12 positions match TRBD2. Germline trimming cut 3 bases from V and 2 bases from J; bases unmatched to any gene: 3. CDR1 and CDR2 from the germline V gene are LNHNV and YYDKDF (reference sequence). This CDR3 is 16 amino acids long. CDR3 sequence: CATSSGLAGFTDTQYF. The CDR3 nucleotides are TGTGCCACCAGCAGCGGACTAGCGGGGTTCACAGATACGCAGTATTTT.

The chain links TRBV28 to TRBJ2-7; D is undetermined. The CDR3 totals 14 residues. Trimming cost V 1 base and J 4 bases, with 11 bases left between them. CDR1 and CDR2 from the germline V gene are MDHEN and SYDVKM. The CDR3 region is CASSLYARFYEQYF. Written as DNA, the CDR3 is TGTGCCAGCAGTTTATATGCCCGTTTTTACGAGCAGTACTTC.

This clonotype was recorded at least ten times. The chain's CDR3 is CATSREGQRTDTQYF. The DNA of the CDR3 is TGTGCCACCAGCAGAGAAGGACAGCGCACAGATACGCAGTATTTT. The rearrangement uses TRBV15 and TRBJ2-3; tentatively, D is TRBD1 (6 bases). Between the trimmed V and J ends, which lost 0 bases and 1 base, there was a span of 8 bases. The CDR3 extends over 15 amino acids. Germline V gives CDR1 LNHNV, CDR2 YYDKDF (reference sequence).

This clonotype was detected ten times or more. The CDR3, as DNA: TGCGCCAGCAGCCCGGGACTAGCGGGAATCGGGGAGCTGTTTTTT. Its protein is CASSPGLAGIGELFF. The chain is built from TRBV5-1 and TRBJ2-2; 13 nucleotides agree with TRBD2. The CDR3 runs to 15 residues. J gave up 7 bases and V 4 bases, and 4 bases lay outside the gene matches. Germline assignment: CDR1 SGHRS and CDR2 YFSETQ.